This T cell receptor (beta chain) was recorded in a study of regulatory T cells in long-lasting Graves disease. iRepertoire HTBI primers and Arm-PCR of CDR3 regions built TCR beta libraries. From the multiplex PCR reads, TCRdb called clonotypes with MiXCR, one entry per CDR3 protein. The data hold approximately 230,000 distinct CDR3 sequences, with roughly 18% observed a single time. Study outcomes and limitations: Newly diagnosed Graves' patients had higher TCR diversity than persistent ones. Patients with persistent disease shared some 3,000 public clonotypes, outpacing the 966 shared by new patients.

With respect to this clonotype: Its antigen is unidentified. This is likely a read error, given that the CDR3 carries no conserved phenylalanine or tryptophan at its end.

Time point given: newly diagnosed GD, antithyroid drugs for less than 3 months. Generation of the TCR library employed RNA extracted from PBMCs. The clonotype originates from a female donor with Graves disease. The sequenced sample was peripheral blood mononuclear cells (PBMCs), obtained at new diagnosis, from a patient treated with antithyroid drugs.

CDR3 bases: TGCGCCAGCAGTGCACCGACAGGGGGCATTAAAGAGACCCAGTACTCC. Translated: CASSAPTGGIKETQYS. The chain couples TRBV5-1 to TRBJ2-5; TRBD1 matches at 10 bases. J was trimmed by 3 bases and V by 5 bases; bases with no gene match: 10. The CDR3 spans 16 residues. CDR1 SGHRS and CDR2 YFSETQ come from the germline V gene.